This T cell receptor (beta chain) was obtained from a study of early T cells in non-severe SARS-CoV-2 infection. This clonotype was seen many times. V shed 2 bases and J shed 5 bases, with 9 bases lying between them. The CDR3 has 13 amino acids. In germline, CDR1 is ENHRY, CDR2 SYGVKD. One entry per CDR3 protein results from TCRdb running MiXCR on the 5' RACE reads. The sample lists more than 35,000 distinct CDR3 sequences, around a tenth occurring once. The chain joins TRBV10-3 to TRBJ2-5; the D is unclear. The sequence was obtained from an adult who was a healthcare worker with PCR-confirmed SARS-CoV-2 infection or an uninfected control (not recorded which). The sequenced sample was whole blood. In DNA form, the CDR3 reads TGTGCCATCAGTGAGGCAGGAGCGGAGACCCAGTACTTC. It specifies CAISEAGAETQYF.